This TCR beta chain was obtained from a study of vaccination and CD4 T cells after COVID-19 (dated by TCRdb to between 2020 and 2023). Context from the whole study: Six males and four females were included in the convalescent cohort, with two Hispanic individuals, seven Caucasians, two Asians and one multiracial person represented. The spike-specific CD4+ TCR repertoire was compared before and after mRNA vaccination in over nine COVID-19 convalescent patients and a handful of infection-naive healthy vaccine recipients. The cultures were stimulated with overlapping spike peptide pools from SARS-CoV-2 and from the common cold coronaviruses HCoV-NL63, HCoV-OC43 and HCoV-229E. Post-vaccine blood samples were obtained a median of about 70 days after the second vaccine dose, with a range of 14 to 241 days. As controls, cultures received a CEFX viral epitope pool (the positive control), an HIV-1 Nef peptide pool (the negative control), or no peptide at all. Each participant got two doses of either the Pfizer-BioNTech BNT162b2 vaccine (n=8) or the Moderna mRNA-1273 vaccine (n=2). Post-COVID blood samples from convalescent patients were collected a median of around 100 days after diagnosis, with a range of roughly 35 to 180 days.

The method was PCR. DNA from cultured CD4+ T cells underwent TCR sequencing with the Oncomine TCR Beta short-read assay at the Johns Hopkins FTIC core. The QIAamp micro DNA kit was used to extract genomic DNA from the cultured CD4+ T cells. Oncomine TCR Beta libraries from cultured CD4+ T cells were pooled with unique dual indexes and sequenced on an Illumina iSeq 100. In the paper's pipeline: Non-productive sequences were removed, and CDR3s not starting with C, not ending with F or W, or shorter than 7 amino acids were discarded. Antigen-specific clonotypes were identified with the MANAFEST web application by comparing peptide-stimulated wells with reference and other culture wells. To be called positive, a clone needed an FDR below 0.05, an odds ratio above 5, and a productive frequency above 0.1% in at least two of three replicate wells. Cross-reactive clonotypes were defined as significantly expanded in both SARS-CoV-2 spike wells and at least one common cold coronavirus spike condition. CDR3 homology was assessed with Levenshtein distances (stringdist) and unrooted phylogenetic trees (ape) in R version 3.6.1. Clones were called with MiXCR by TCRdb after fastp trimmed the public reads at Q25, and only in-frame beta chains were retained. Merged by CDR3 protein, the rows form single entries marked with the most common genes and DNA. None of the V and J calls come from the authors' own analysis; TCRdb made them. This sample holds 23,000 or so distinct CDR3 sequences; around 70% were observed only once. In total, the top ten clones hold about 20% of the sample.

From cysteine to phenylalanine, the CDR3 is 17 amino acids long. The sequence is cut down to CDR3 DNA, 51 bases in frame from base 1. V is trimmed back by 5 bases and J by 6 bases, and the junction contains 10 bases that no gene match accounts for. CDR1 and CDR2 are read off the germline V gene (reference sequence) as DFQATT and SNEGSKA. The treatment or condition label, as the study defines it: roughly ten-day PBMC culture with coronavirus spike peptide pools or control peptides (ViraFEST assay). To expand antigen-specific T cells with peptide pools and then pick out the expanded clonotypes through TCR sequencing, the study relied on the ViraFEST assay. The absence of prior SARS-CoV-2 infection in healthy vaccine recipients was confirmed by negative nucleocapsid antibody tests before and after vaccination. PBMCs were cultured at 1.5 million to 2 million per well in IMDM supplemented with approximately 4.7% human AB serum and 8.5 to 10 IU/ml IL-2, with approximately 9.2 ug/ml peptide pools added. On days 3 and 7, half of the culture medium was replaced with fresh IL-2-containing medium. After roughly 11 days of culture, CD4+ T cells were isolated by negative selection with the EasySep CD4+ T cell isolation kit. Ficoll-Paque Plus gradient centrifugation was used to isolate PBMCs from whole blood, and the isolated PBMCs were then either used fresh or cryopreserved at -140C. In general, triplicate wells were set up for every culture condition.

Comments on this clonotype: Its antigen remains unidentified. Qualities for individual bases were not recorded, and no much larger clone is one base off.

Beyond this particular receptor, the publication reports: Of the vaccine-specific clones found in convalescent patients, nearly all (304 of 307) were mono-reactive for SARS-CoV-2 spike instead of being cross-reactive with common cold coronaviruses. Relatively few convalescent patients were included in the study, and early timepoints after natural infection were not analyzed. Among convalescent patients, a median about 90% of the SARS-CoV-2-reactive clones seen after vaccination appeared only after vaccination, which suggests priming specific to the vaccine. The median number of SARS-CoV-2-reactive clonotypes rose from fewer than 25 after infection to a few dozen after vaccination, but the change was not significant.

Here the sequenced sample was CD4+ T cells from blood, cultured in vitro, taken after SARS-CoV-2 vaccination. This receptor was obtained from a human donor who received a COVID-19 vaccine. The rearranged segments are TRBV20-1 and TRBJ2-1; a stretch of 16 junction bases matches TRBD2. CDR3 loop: CSAQGLAGGRGLNEQFF. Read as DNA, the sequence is TGCAGTGCTCAGGGACTAGCGGGGGGGCGAGGGCTCAATGAGCAGTTCTTC.